This T cell receptor (beta chain) was observed in a study of blood T cell repertoires in COVID-19. Sequencing used immunoSEQ multiplex PCR; TCRdb keeps in-frame clones, though not all of them. The table lists around 270,000 clones, 85% to 90% of them singletons, with roughly 0.8% in the top ten. The germline V gene has CDR1 LGHNA and CDR2 YNFKEQ. J lost 6 bases, V lost 0 bases, and 4 bases had no gene match. There are 16 residues in the CDR3. Sequencing input: peripheral blood. The chain is built from TRBV4-2 and TRBJ1-5; 11 bases agree with TRBD1. The origin of this receptor is a man aged 30 to 39 with acute or convalescent COVID-19. The CDR3 reads CASSQDRTGGIQPQHF. CDR3 coding DNA: TGTGCCAGCAGCCAAGATAGGACAGGGGGCATTCAGCCCCAGCATTTT.